This TCR beta chain was retrieved from a study of T-cell memory formation after mild COVID-19. TCRdb fed the 5' RACE reads into MiXCR, producing one record per CDR3 protein. The sample has 180,000 or so distinct CDR3 sequences, roughly 12% seen once. This clonotype was detected many times. V was shortened by 2 bases and J by 7 bases, with 9 bases between the two germline ends. CDR3 length: 13 amino acids. CDR1 is MNHEY and CDR2 is SVGEGT in the germline V gene. The receptor was derived from a man between 18 and 35 years old who had mild COVID-19 (a few samples of this study predate the infection). Cell type and time point are not known. The V and J genes are TRBV6-2 or TRBV6-3 and TRBJ1-5, with D unresolved. Sequencing used PBMCs or a T cell subset sorted from them (not recorded which). This CDR3 is CASSYTSSQPQHF. The CDR3 bases are TGTGCCAGCAGTTACACCTCGTCCCAGCCCCAGCATTTT.